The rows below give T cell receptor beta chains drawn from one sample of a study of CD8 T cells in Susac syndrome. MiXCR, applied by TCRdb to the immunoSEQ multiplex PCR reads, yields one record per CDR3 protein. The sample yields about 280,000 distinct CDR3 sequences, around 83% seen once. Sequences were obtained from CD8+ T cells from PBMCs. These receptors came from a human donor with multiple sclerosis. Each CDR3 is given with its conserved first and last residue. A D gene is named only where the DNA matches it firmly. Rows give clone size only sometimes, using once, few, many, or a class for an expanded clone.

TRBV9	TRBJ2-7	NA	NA	CASGGDYEQYF	TGTGCCAGTGGGGGAGACTACGAGCAGTACTTC
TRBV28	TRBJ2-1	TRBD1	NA	CASSLRQGRAQFF	TGTGCCAGCAGTTTGAGACAGGGGAGAGCGCAGTTCTTC
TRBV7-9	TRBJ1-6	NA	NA	CASSGGDKSSYNSPLHF	TGTGCCAGCAGCGGGGGGGACAAGAGCTCCTATAATTCACCCCTCCACTTT
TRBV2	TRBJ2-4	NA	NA	CASSRGGNIQYF	TGTGCCAGCAGCAGAGGGGGAAACATTCAGTACTTC
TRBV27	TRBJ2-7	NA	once	CASRLLGYVNEQYF	TGTGCCAGCAGACTCCTGGGGTATGTTAACGAGCAGTACTTC
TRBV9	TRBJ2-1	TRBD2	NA	CASRGTMNEQFF	TGTGCCAGCAGAGGGACTATGAATGAGCAGTTCTTC
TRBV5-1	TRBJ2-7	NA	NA	CASSVVYDYEQYF	TGCGCCAGCAGCGTTGTTTATGACTACGAGCAGTACTTC
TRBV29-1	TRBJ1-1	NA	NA	CSFSGAAEAFF	TGCAGCTTCTCAGGGGCGGCTGAAGCTTTCTTT
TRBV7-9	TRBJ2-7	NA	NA	CASSLGSGDYEQYF	TGTGCCAGCAGCTTAGGTTCTGGGGACTACGAGCAGTACTTC
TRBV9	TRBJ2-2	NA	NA	CASSVGRGLDTGELFF	TGTGCCAGCAGCGTAGGCAGGGGACTTGACACCGGGGAGCTGTTTTTT
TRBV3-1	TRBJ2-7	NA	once	CASSHWSNLDEQYF	TGTGCCAGCAGCCATTGGAGTAACCTGGACGAGCAGTACTTC
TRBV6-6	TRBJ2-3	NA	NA	CASSYPDTQYF	TGTGCCAGCAGTTACCCAGATACGCAGTATTTT
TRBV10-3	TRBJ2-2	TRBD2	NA	CAISVRSGRTPGELFF	TGTGCCATCAGTGTGAGGAGCGGGAGGACTCCCGGGGAGCTGTTTTTT
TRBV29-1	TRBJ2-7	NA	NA	CSVEALGQTYEQYF	TGCAGCGTTGAGGCTTTGGGGCAAACCTACGAGCAGTACTTC
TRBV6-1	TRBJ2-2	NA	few	CASSVLRGPTGELFF	TGTGCCAGCAGTGTCCTCAGGGGACCAACCGGGGAGCTGTTTTTT
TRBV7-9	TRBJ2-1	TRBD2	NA	CASKDLAGYNEQFF	TGTGCCAGCAAGGACCTAGCGGGTTACAATGAGCAGTTCTTC
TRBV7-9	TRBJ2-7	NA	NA	CASSSQSGAEQYF	TGTGCCAGCAGCTCGCAGTCGGGGGCCGAGCAGTACTTC
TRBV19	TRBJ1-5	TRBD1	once	CASSIELYRDRDSNQPQHF	TGTGCCAGTAGTATAGAGCTTTACCGGGACAGGGATAGCAATCAGCCCCAGCATTTT
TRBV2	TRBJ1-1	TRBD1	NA	CASSGGTGGTEAFF	TGTGCCAGCAGTGGAGGGACAGGGGGCACTGAAGCTTTCTTT
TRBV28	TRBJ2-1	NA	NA	CASSFLSEQFF	TGTGCCAGCAGTTTTCTGAGCGAGCAGTTCTTC
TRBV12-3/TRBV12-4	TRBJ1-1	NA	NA	CASSSFGPLSLNTEAFF	TGTGCCAGCAGTTCCTTTGGGCCGCTCTCTTTGAACACTGAAGCTTTCTTT
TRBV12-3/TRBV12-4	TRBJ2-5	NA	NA	CASSLRDDQETQYF	TGTGCCAGCAGTTTAAGAGACGACCAAGAGACCCAGTACTTC
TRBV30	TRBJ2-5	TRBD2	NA	CALGREGRRETQYF	TGTGCCTTGGGGCGGGAGGGCCGTCGGGAGACCCAGTACTTC
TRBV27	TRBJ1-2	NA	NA	CASSHGISGQFYGYTF	TGTGCCAGCAGCCATGGGATCTCCGGACAGTTCTATGGCTACACCTTC
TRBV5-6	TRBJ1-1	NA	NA	CASSLWETEAFF	TGTGCCAGCAGCTTGTGGGAGACTGAAGCTTTCTTT
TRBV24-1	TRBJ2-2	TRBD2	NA	CATSQDSGSSNTGELFF	TGTGCCACCAGTCAGGATAGCGGGAGTAGTAACACCGGGGAGCTGTTTTTT
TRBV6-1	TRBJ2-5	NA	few	CASSLRTEEGTQYF	TGTGCCAGCAGCCTCCGGACGGAGGAAGGGACCCAGTACTTC
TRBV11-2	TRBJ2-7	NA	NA	CASSSISRVQYF	TGTGCCAGCAGCTCCATTTCGAGGGTGCAGTACTTC
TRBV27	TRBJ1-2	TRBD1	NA	CASRFLQGRSNYGYTF	TGTGCCAGCAGATTTTTACAGGGGCGCTCCAACTATGGCTACACCTTC
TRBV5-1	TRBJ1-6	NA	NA	CASSLVARDSPLHF	TGCGCCAGCAGCTTGGTTGCCAGGGATTCACCCCTCCACTTT
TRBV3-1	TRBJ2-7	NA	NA	CASSQDEGYGFYEQYF	TGTGCCAGCAGCCAAGATGAGGGGTACGGATTCTACGAGCAGTACTTC
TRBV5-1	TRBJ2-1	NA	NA	CASSREDNYNEQFF	TGCGCCAGCAGCCGCGAGGACAACTACAATGAGCAGTTCTTC
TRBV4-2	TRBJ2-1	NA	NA	CASSQTQPHEQFF	TGTGCCAGCAGCCAAACCCAGCCGCATGAGCAGTTCTTC
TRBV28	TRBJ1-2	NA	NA	CASSFNGGAADYGYTF	TGTGCCAGCAGTTTCAATGGAGGGGCCGCTGACTATGGCTACACCTTC
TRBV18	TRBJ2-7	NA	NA	CASSPDGRPAWEQYF	TGTGCCAGCTCACCAGACGGGCGGCCGGCGTGGGAGCAGTACTTC
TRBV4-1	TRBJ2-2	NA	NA	CASSQGAGKNTGELFF	TGCGCCAGCAGCCAAGGGGCCGGGAAGAACACCGGGGAGCTGTTTTTT
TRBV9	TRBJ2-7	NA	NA	CASSVGSPHEQYF	TGTGCCAGCAGCGTCGGGAGTCCCCACGAGCAGTACTTC
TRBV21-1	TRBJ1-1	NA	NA	CASSLGRPGAEAFF	TGTGCCAGCAGCCTGGGACGGCCGGGGGCTGAAGCTTTCTTT
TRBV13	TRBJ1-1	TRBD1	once	CASSSRDRGFGAFF	TGTGCCAGCAGCTCCCGGGACAGGGGATTCGGGGCTTTCTTT
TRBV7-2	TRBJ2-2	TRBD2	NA	CASSLVLAGTTGELFF	TGTGCCAGCAGCTTAGTTCTAGCGGGGACCACCGGGGAGCTGTTTTTT
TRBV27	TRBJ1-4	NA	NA	CASSKPNEKLFF	TGTGCCAGCAGTAAACCAAATGAAAAACTGTTTTTT
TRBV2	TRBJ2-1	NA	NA	CASTPGPIDNEQFF	TGTGCCAGCACGCCCGGGCCAATTGACAATGAGCAGTTCTTC
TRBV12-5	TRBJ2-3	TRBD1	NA	CASDKQGASWADTQYF	TGTGCTAGTGACAAACAGGGGGCAAGTTGGGCAGATACGCAGTATTTT
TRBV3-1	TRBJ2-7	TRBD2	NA	CASSATLAGRLEQYF	TGTGCCAGCAGCGCGACGCTAGCGGGACGTCTTGAGCAGTACTTC
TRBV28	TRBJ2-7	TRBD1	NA	CASRPEWTGAYEQYF	TGTGCCAGCAGGCCCGAGTGGACAGGGGCCTACGAGCAGTACTTC
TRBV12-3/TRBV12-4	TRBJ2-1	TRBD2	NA	CASSLRASGRYLIYNEQFF	TGTGCCAGCAGTTTAAGGGCTAGCGGGAGGTACTTAATCTACAATGAGCAGTTCTTC
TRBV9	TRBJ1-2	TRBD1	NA	CASSVGSRGNYGYTF	TGTGCCAGCAGCGTAGGTTCCAGGGGGAACTATGGCTACACCTTC
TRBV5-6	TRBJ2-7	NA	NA	CASNVGATEQYF	TGTGCCAGCAACGTGGGGGCTACTGAGCAGTACTTC
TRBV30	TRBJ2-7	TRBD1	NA	CAGSGTGGYEQYF	TGTGCCGGATCCGGGACAGGAGGATACGAGCAGTACTTC
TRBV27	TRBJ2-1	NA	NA	CASSLYPPGVYNEQFF	TGTGCCAGCAGTTTATATCCCCCAGGGGTTTACAATGAGCAGTTCTTC
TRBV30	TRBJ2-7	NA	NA	CAWSLDRLPSYEQYF	TGTGCCTGGAGTTTGGACAGACTACCCTCCTACGAGCAGTACTTC
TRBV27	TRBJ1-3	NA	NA	CASSLSPLSGNTIYF	TGTGCCAGCAGTTTATCACCCCTCTCTGGAAACACCATATATTTT